One and the same sample provided the 18 T cell receptor beta chains below, sequenced in a study of CD8+ T cells in alopecia areata. RNA was isolated and reverse transcribed to cDNA, the sequencing template. Profiled with immunoSEQ multiplex PCR; TCRdb holds only in-frame clones, not every one. The sample shows roughly 280,000 clones, 45% to 70% of them seen only once. Treatment denoted: oral pan-JAK inhibitor, 5-10 mg twice daily. This specimen was CD4+ T cells sorted from blood, taken at approximately week 51, from a patient treated with tofacitinib. These receptors all come from a human donor with alopecia areata.

V usage is TRBV29-1 and J usage is TRBJ1-1, with 9 bases fitting TRBD1. The CDR3 runs 14 residues. Germline V gives CDR1 SQVTM, CDR2 ANQGSEA. The V gene end was trimmed by 5 bases and the J gene end by 5 bases; junction bases not matched to a gene: 9. The CDR3 nucleotides read TGCAGCGTTACGACGGACAGGGGAGGAACTGAAGCTTTCTTT. Translation gives CSVTTDRGGTEAFF.

V and J are TRBV7-2 and TRBJ1-6; D remains unclear. Germline lookup yields CDR1 SGHTA and CDR2 FQGNSA. The ends were cut back, 3 bases at V and 13 bases at J, with 13 bases in the middle. The CDR3 runs to 13 residues. CDR3 sequence: CASSFITFSPLHF. CDR3 in DNA: TGTGCCAGCAGCTTTATTACGTTTTCTCCCCTCCACTTT.

The genes are TRBV9 and TRBJ1-6, with D perhaps matching TRBD1 (6 bases). The CDR3 runs to 12 residues. Trimming removed 5 bases at V and 9 bases at J, with 9 bases between. CDR1 SGDLS and CDR2 YYNGEE come from the germline V gene. The CDR3 loop is CASSTGISPLHF. In DNA, the CDR3 is TGTGCCAGCAGTACAGGGATTTCACCCCTCCACTTT. The full variable domain, completed using reference TRBV9 and TRBJ1-6, is DSGVTQTPKHLITATGQRVTLRCSPRSGDLSVYWYQQSLDQGLQFLIQYYNGEERAKGNILERFSAQQFPDLHSELNLSSLELGDSALYFCASSTGISPLHFGNGTRLTVT.

The rearrangement links TRBV6-6 to TRBJ2-5; D is unclear. From germline, CDR1 is MNHNY and CDR2 SVGAGI (reference sequence). Trimming took 7 bases from V and 5 from J, leaving 11 bases between them. The CDR3 totals 12 residues. This CDR3 is CASKLGSETQYF. The CDR3 bases are TGTGCCAGCAAGTTGGGTTCTGAGACCCAGTACTTC.

This chain joins TRBV2 and TRBJ2-7, with 8 bases aligning to TRBD2. The germline V gene encodes CDR1 SNHLY and CDR2 FYNNEI. The CDR3 runs 13 residues. The J segment lost 2 bases and the V segment lost 5 bases, leaving 2 bases of the junction unmatched. CDR3 nucleotide sequence: TGTGCCAGCAGTTTGCGGGAGGCCTACGAGCAGTACTTC. Protein sequence: CASSLREAYEQYF.

The CDR3 is CASSYPNTETQYF. DNA for the CDR3: TGTGCCAGCAGTTACCCTAATACCGAGACCCAGTACTTC. The chain has TRBV6-6 and TRBJ2-5; D is unresolved. The length of the CDR3 is 13 residues. The germline CDR1 and CDR2 sequences are MNHNY and SVGAGI (reference sequence). V lost 2 bases and J lost 5, with 9 bases in between.

This clone was recorded a few times. V gene TRBV29-1 combines with J gene TRBJ2-1; D gene uncertain. Per the germline V gene, CDR1 is SQVTM and CDR2 is ANQGSEA. V lost 4 bases and J lost 10, with 14 bases in between. The CDR3 runs 12 residues. CDR3 coding DNA: TGCAGCGTTGTTTTTCTCCAGGAGGAGCAGTTCTTC. It translates to CSVVFLQEEQFF.

This clone was counted a few times. V is TRBV18 and J is TRBJ2-5; possible D gene TRBD1, 6 bases. V shed 4 bases and J shed 5 bases, with 8 bases lying between them. The CDR3 is made up of 12 amino acids. Germline V gives CDR1 KGHSH, CDR2 LQKENI. The CDR3 sequence is CASSRTEETQYF. The CDR3 nucleotides read TGTGCCAGCTCACGGACAGAGGAGACCCAGTACTTC.

The chain uses TRBV15 and TRBJ2-3, with D possibly being TRBD2 (5 bases). The V end lost 3 bases, the J end lost 2 bases, and 9 bases lay between the germline ends. Germline values: CDR1 LNHNV, CDR2 YYDKDF (reference sequence). The CDR3 runs 14 residues. The CDR3 sequence: CATSRERLTDTQYF. The CDR3 DNA follows: TGTGCCACCAGCAGGGAGCGGCTCACAGATACGCAGTATTTT.

The gene calls are TRBV14 and TRBJ2-2; D is uncertain. Germline V CDR1 and CDR2: SGHDN, FVKESK. With 0 bases removed from V and 4 bases from J, the gap between germline ends came to 12 bases. The CDR3 sequence is 16 residues long. CDR3 nucleotides: TGTGCCAGCAGCCAAGATATCCAGCCCCTCACCGGGGAGCTGTTTTTT. It translates to CASSQDIQPLTGELFF.

In its sample, this clone was seen once. The chain joins TRBV2 to TRBJ2-7; D unresolved. Germline V gene lookup returns CDR1 SNHLY and CDR2 FYNNEI. This CDR3 has 13 amino acids. The V end was cut by 1 base, the J end by 7 bases, with 11 bases between. The CDR3 coding sequence is TGTGCCAGCAGTGAAGAGCACGGCGGAGAGCAGTACTTC. This gives the protein CASSEEHGGEQYF.

The chain uses TRBV30 and TRBJ2-3, with D tentatively TRBD1 (5 bases). The germline V and J ends were trimmed by 2 bases and 1 base, with 13 bases remaining between them. CDR1 is GTSNPN, CDR2 SVGIG, per germline (reference sequence). The CDR3 is made up of 15 amino acids. Written as DNA, the CDR3 is TGTGCCTGGAGTATTGGTGGGGCTCGCACAGATACGCAGTATTTT. Translation: CAWSIGGARTDTQYF.

The V and J genes are TRBV7-3 and TRBJ1-1; no definite D call. CDR3 length: 13 residues. The germline V and J ends were trimmed by 5 bases and 1 base, with 8 bases remaining between them. Germline CDR1 SGHTA, CDR2 FQGTGA. The CDR3 sequence: CASSTRPNTEAFF. CDR3 sequence (DNA): TGTGCCAGCAGCACACGCCCGAACACTGAAGCTTTCTTT.

The V and J genes are TRBV2 and TRBJ1-2; TRBD1 agrees at 7 bases. Germline loops: CDR1 SNHLY, CDR2 FYNNEI. The CDR3 is 14 residues long. The V gene end was trimmed by 3 bases and the J gene end by 7 bases; junction bases not matched to a gene: 8. CDR3 residues: CASSDRQGQAGYTF. CDR3 DNA sequence: TGTGCCAGCAGTGATAGACAGGGTCAGGCTGGCTACACCTTC. Based on the CDR3 plus reference TRBV2 and TRBJ1-2, the full variable domain is EPEVTQTPSHQVTQMGQEVILRCVPISNHLYFYWYRQILGQKVEFLVSFYNNEISEKSEIFDDQFSVERPDGSNFTLKIRSTKLEDSAMYFCASSDRQGQAGYTFGSGTRLTVV.

J is TRBJ1-2 and V is TRBV6-6, with D perhaps matching TRBD1 (6 bases). This CDR3 comprises 13 residues. Germline loops: CDR1 MNHNY, CDR2 SVGAGI (reference sequence). V lost 11 bases and J lost 0, with 13 bases in between. The CDR3 nucleotides read TGTGCCTCCGACCAGGGGACTAACTATGGCTACACCTTC. Translation: CASDQGTNYGYTF.

This chain uses TRBV30 with TRBJ1-6; TRBD1 aligns across 7 bases. The CDR3 contains 14 residues. CDR1 and CDR2 from the germline V gene are GTSNPN and SVGIG (reference sequence). V shed 5 bases and J 10 bases; nucleotides not matched to a gene: 11. As DNA, the CDR3 is TGTGCCTGGGCAAACGGACAGGTGGGCTCACCCCTCCACTTT. This sequence encodes CAWANGQVGSPLHF.

The chain joins TRBV27 to TRBJ1-3; D unresolved. This CDR3 has 14 amino acids. Trimming cost V 6 bases and J 0 bases, with 9 bases left between them. Germline CDR1 reads MNHEY; CDR2 reads SMNVEV (reference sequence). For the CDR3, the DNA is TGTGCCAGCAGCCCGGGGAGCTCTGGAAACACCATATATTTT. Its protein is CASSPGSSGNTIYF.

CDR3: CASGTSGGAETQYF. The CDR3 region has the DNA TGTGCCTCTGGGACTAGCGGGGGGGCAGAGACCCAGTACTTC. V is TRBV30 and J is TRBJ2-5; 16 bases line up with TRBD2. Losses at the gene ends were 7 bases for V and 4 bases for J; bases not matched to a gene: 3. CDR1 GTSNPN and CDR2 SVGIG come from the germline V gene (reference sequence). The CDR3 contains 14 residues.